Listed below are T cell receptor beta chains from one sample, sequenced in a study of CD8 T cells in ankylosing spondylitis. TCRdb processed the 5' RACE reads anew with MiXCR; each CDR3 protein has one entry. The data hold about 160,000 distinct CDR3 sequences, with 15% to 20% observed a single time. The sample taken for sequencing was blood, either unsorted or a sorted T cell fraction (not recorded which). The source of these receptors is a male donor with ankylosing spondylitis or in good health (not recorded which). Each CDR3 is given with its conserved first and last residue. A D gene is named only where the DNA matches it firmly. Expanded clones get a size class; other rows say once, few or many, or leave the size out.

D: TRBD1; V: TRBV18; J: TRBJ1-5; size: few; DNA: TGTGCCAGCTCTAGGATAGGGGGACAGGAACAGCCCCAGCATTTT; CDR3: CASSRIGGQEQPQHF
D: -; V: TRBV3-1; J: TRBJ2-4; size: few; DNA: TGTGCCAGCAGCCAAGAGCGGCTAGCCAAAAACATTCAGTACTTC; CDR3: CASSQERLAKNIQYF
D: -; V: TRBV5-1; J: TRBJ1-5; size: -; DNA: TGCGCCAGCAGCGACCAACAGGGTGGTCAGCCCCAGCATTTT; CDR3: CASSDQQGGQPQHF
D: -; V: TRBV4-1; J: TRBJ2-3; size: -; DNA: TGCGCCAGCAGCCAAGAAGGAGTTGCAGATACGCAGTATTTT; CDR3: CASSQEGVADTQYF
D: -; V: TRBV5-1; J: TRBJ1-3; size: -; DNA: TGCGCCAGCAGCTGGGGACGGGAATACTCTGGAAACACCATATATTTT; CDR3: CASSWGREYSGNTIYF
D: -; V: TRBV9; J: TRBJ2-1; size: -; DNA: TGTGCCAGCAGCCTTCACTGGGGGGAGAGCAATGAGCAGTTCTTC; CDR3: CASSLHWGESNEQFF
D: TRBD2; V: TRBV9; J: TRBJ2-3; size: many; DNA: TGTGCCAGCAGCATAACTAGCGGTTCTAGCACAGATACGCAGTATTTT; CDR3: CASSITSGSSTDTQYF
D: -; V: TRBV29-1; J: TRBJ2-1; size: -; DNA: TGCAGCGTAGGTCGAGCGATGGAGCAGTTCTTC; CDR3: CSVGRAMEQFF
D: -; V: TRBV12-3/TRBV12-4; J: TRBJ2-1; size: many; DNA: TGTGCCAGCAGTTCGCGCGACCTACCTAGCTCCTACAATGAGCAGTTCTTC; CDR3: CASSSRDLPSSYNEQFF
D: -; V: TRBV5-1; J: TRBJ1-1; size: -; DNA: TGCGCCAGCAGCTCGTTGGGCATGAACACTGAAGCTTTCTTT; CDR3: CASSSLGMNTEAFF
D: -; V: TRBV5-1; J: TRBJ1-1; size: many; DNA: TGCGCCAGCAGCTTGGGGCAAGCGAACACTGAAGCTTTCTTT; CDR3: CASSLGQANTEAFF
D: TRBD1; V: TRBV30; J: TRBJ1-6; size: few; DNA: TGTGCCTGGAGTTTACAGGGGCGGCGGTCACCCCTCCACTTT; CDR3: CAWSLQGRRSPLHF
D: TRBD2; V: TRBV10-3; J: TRBJ2-7; size: few; DNA: TGTGCCATCACCAAAGACAGAGGGACTAGCGGGAGGGCCGTCTACGAGCAGTACTTC; CDR3: CAITKDRGTSGRAVYEQYF
D: -; V: TRBV29-1; J: TRBJ2-6; size: -; DNA: TGCAGCGTTACGGGGCCTTATGGGGCCAACGTCCTGACTTTC; CDR3: CSVTGPYGANVLTF
D: TRBD1; V: TRBV6-1; J: TRBJ1-4; size: few; DNA: TGTGCCAGCAGGGAACCCGGGACAGGGACTGAAAAACTGTTTTTT; CDR3: CASREPGTGTEKLFF
D: TRBD1; V: TRBV19; J: TRBJ1-5; size: many; DNA: TGTGCCAGTAGTATCAGGGGGCTTCAGCCCCAGCATTTT; CDR3: CASSIRGLQPQHF
D: TRBD1; V: TRBV27; J: TRBJ1-1; size: many; DNA: TGTGCCAGTCAGGGGGCTGGGGAAGCTTTCTTT; CDR3: CASQGAGEAFF
D: TRBD2; V: TRBV28; J: TRBJ2-1; size: many; DNA: TGTGCCAGCAGTTTGGGACTAGCGGGAGGTCCAACTAGGAATGAGCAGTTCTTC; CDR3: CASSLGLAGGPTRNEQFF
D: -; V: TRBV2; J: TRBJ1-4; size: many; DNA: TGTGCCAGCAGTGAGGAGAGTTCCGGGAAACTGTTTTTT; CDR3: CASSEESSGKLFF
D: TRBD1; V: TRBV10-3; J: TRBJ2-3; size: -; DNA: TGTGCCATCAGTGAGTCGAAACAGGGGAACCTCGGCACAGATACGCAGTATTTT; CDR3: CAISESKQGNLGTDTQYF
D: TRBD1; V: TRBV20-1; J: TRBJ1-2; size: -; DNA: TGCAGTGCTGAGCGACAGGGGACTTGCACCTTC; CDR3: CSAERQGTCTF
D: -; V: TRBV20-1; J: TRBJ1-2; size: many; DNA: TGCAGTGCTAGAGCCTTCCGGGACCGAGACTATGGCTACACCTTC; CDR3: CSARAFRDRDYGYTF
D: TRBD1; V: TRBV6-5; J: TRBJ1-2; size: many; DNA: TGTGCCAGCAGTTACCAAACTGGGACAGTCACCTATGGCTACACCTTC; CDR3: CASSYQTGTVTYGYTF
D: TRBD2; V: TRBV5-5; J: TRBJ2-7; size: -; DNA: TGTGCCAGCAGCTTGTCCCTAGCGGGAGGGAGTTCCTACGAGCAGTACTTC; CDR3: CASSLSLAGGSSYEQYF
D: TRBD2; V: TRBV29-1; J: TRBJ2-7; size: few; DNA: TGCAGCGGCCTGACTAGCGGGTTACACGAGCAGTACTTC; CDR3: CSGLTSGLHEQYF
D: TRBD1; V: TRBV19; J: TRBJ1-2; size: -; DNA: TGTGCCAGTAGCCGGACAGGGGCTTATGGCTACACCTTC; CDR3: CASSRTGAYGYTF
D: -; V: TRBV20-1; J: TRBJ1-1; size: few; DNA: TGCAGTGCTACGCCCCCTGAAGCTTTCTTT; CDR3: CSATPPEAFF